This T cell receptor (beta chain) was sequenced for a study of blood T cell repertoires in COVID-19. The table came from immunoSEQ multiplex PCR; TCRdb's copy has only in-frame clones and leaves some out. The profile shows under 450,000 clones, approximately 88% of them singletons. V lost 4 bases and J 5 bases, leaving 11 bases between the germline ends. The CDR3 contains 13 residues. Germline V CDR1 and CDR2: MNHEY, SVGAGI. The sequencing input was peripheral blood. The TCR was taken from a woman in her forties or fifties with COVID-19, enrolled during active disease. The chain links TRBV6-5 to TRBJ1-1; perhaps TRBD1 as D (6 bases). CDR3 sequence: CASSSPGTTEAFF. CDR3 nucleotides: TGTGCCAGCAGTTCTCCCGGGACAACTGAAGCTTTCTTT.